This TCR beta chain comes out of a study of blood T cells in healthy people across ages. General study results and limits: Calculation of diversity from one million T cells yielded estimates considered to be underestimates. The recorded TCR beta diversity per million T cells decreased in a roughly linear manner with age.

Through a sample-barcoded 5' primer and a J-beta primer mix, a second PCR was run for 7 to 11 cycles. TCRdb fed the 5' RACE reads into MiXCR, producing one record per CDR3 protein. This sample has about 570,000 distinct CDR3 sequences, with 27% found just once. This clonotype has more than one count but fewer than ten. As yet, its antigen is unknown. Total RNA extraction produced at least 5 micrograms (per sample) for the study. CDR3 length equals 15 residues. V was trimmed by 2 bases and J by 1 base, leaving 12 bases between them. The germline CDR1 and CDR2 sequences are SGHRS and YFSETQ. Sequences were obtained from blood. The receptor comes from a woman in her sixties or seventies in good health. V and J are TRBV5-1 and TRBJ2-5; D not resolved. In nucleotides, the CDR3 is TGCGCCAGCAGCTTCGGGCGTAATATCCAAGAGACCCAGTACTTC. It encodes CASSFGRNIQETQYF.